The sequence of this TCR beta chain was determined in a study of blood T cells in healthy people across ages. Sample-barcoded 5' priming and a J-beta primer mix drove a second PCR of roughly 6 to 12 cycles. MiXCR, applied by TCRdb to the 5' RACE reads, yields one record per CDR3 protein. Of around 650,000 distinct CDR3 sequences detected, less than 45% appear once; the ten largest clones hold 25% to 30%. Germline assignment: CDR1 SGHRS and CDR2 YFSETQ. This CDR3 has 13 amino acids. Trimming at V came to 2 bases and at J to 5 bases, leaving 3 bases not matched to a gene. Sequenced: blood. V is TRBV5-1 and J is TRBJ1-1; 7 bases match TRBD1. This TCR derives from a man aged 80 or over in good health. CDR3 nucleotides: TGCGCCAGCAGCTTAAGGGGGCTTACTGAAGCTTTCTTT. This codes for CASSLRGLTEAFF. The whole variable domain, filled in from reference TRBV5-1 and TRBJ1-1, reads KAGVTQTPRYLIKTRGQQVTLSCSPISGHRSVSWYQQTPGQGLQFLFEYFSETQRNKGNFPGRFSGRQFSNSRSEMNVSTLELGDSALYLCASSLRGLTEAFFGQGTRLTVV.